Each of the 23 T cell receptor beta chains below was sequenced from the same sample in a study of T cell repertoires in cytomegalovirus infection. TCRdb analysed the reads with MiXCR anew, one entry per CDR3 protein. This table holds 630,000 or so distinct CDR3 sequences, 24% found once. The sample consisted of CD8+ T cells from PBMCs. The receptors derive from a human donor in good health (CMV status not recorded). Some clones in this sample may be carry-over from other donors' samples.

About this clonotype itself: A junction end diverges from the germline sequence, so it may reflect a read error. The chain links TRBV2 to TRBJ2-1; weak D call: TRBD2 (5 bases). The CDR3 covers 15 residues. CDR1 and CDR2 (germline): SNHLY, FYNNEI. The DNA of the CDR3 is TGTACCAGCAGTGATTGGAGGAATGGGGTAAGGGAGCAGTTCTTC. This translates into CTSSDWRNGVREQFF.

The chain carries TRBV28 and TRBJ2-7; tentatively, D is TRBD1 or TRBD2 (5 bases each). Per the germline V gene, CDR1 is MDHEN and CDR2 is SYDVKM. The CDR3 loop spans 15 amino acids. V was cut by 3 bases and J by 2 bases, with 14 bases left in between. The CDR3 nucleotides read TGTGCCAGCAGTTTTTCCCGGGGCCTCACCTACGAGCAGTACTTC. This sequence encodes CASSFSRGLTYEQYF.

The gene calls are TRBV4-1 and TRBJ2-1; 8 bases map to TRBD1. Germline CDR1 is MGHRA and CDR2 is YSYEKL. CDR3 size: 13 residues. The J segment lost 7 bases and the V segment lost 1 base, leaving 0 bases of the junction unmatched. This CDR3 is CASSQGQGNEQFF. CDR3 coding DNA: TGCGCCAGCAGCCAAGGACAGGGGAATGAGCAGTTCTTC.

As regards this clonotype: This may arise from a read error, as a much more abundant clone is one base away. The J gene is TRBJ2-5, the V gene TRBV12-3 or TRBV12-4; 8 nucleotides line up with TRBD2. V trimming: 5 bases; J trimming: 2 bases; junction bases outside the gene matches: 13. CDR3 size: 17 residues. The CDR3 region has the DNA TGTGCCAGCAGTGAACAAAGACTAGCGAGGGATCAAGAGACCCAGTACTTC. This translates into CASSEQRLARDQETQYF.

V gene TRBV29-1 combines with J gene TRBJ1-2, with D uncertain. Germline assignment: CDR1 SQVTM and CDR2 ANQGSEA. The CDR3 has 13 residues. V was trimmed by 0 bases and J by 4 bases, leaving 9 bases between them. The CDR3 here is CSVEDSGIYGYTF. The CDR3 DNA is TGCAGCGTTGAAGATAGCGGGATCTATGGCTACACCTTC.

This clonotype was detected a few times. The chain's CDR3 is CASSLIPWANVLTF. The CDR3 nucleotides read TGTGCCAGCAGCTTAATTCCCTGGGCCAACGTCCTGACTTTC. V gene TRBV7-9 combines with J gene TRBJ2-6, with D unresolved. The V end was cut by 2 bases, the J end by 5 bases, with 7 bases between. Germline values: CDR1 SEHNR, CDR2 FQNEAQ (reference sequence). The CDR3 loop spans 14 amino acids.

This clonotype was seen once. V gene TRBV15 combines with J gene TRBJ2-2, with D perhaps matching TRBD1 or TRBD2 (6 bases each). The CDR3 has 14 residues. Between the trimmed V and J ends, which lost 8 bases and 2 bases, there was a span of 12 bases. Per the germline V gene, CDR1 is LNHNV and CDR2 is YYDKDF (reference sequence). CDR3 DNA sequence: TGTGCCACCCCCACCGGGGGCAACACCGGGGAGCTGTTTTTT. This translates into CATPTGGNTGELFF.

The table lists this clonotype with many counts. The CDR3 region has the DNA TGTGCCAGCAGCGCCATTATACGGACAGGACCGCCAGAGACCCAGTACTTC. It is translated as CASSAIIRTGPPETQYF. The gene calls are TRBV7-9 and TRBJ2-5, with 7 bases identical to TRBD1. The germline V gene has CDR1 SEHNR and CDR2 FQNEAQ (reference sequence). The CDR3 is 17 residues long. The trim removed 5 bases at V and 4 bases at J, leaving 16 bases unmatched.

V usage is TRBV4-1 and J usage is TRBJ2-5; D remains unclear. V was shortened by 1 base and J by 1 base, with 10 bases between the two germline ends. CDR1 is MGHRA, CDR2 YSYEKL, per germline. This CDR3 is 15 amino acids long. The CDR3 protein is CASSQVQTLQETQYF. CDR3 nucleotide sequence: TGCGCCAGCAGCCAAGTACAGACCCTCCAAGAGACCCAGTACTTC.

V and J are TRBV6-2 or TRBV6-3 and TRBJ1-2; possibly TRBD1 for D (5 bases). This CDR3 spans 14 amino acids. In germline, CDR1 is MNHEY, CDR2 SVGEGT. V gave up 0 bases and J gave up 2 bases, with 7 bases separating them. The CDR3 sequence: CASSYSGLNYGYTF. For the CDR3, the DNA is TGTGCCAGCAGTTACTCGGGACTCAACTATGGCTACACCTTC.

Concerning this clonotype: A much larger clonotype is one base distant, so this may be a read error. The CDR3: CASSLVSPSGRGQETQYF. CDR3 DNA sequence: TGTGCCAGCAGCTTAGTGTCCCCGAGTGGGCGGGGGCAAGAGACCCAGTACTTC. The V and J genes are TRBV11-2 and TRBJ2-5; 7 bases are a match to TRBD2. This CDR3 contains 18 residues. J lost 2 bases, V lost 1 base, and 13 bases had no gene match. Germline V CDR1 and CDR2: SGHAT, FQNNGV.

A note on this clonotype: A much larger clone differs by one base, so this may be a read error. The rearrangement uses TRBV7-2 and TRBJ1-5, with 9 bases fitting TRBD1. The CDR3 is 13 amino acids. CDR1 and CDR2 (germline): SGHTA, FQGNSA. The CDR3 DNA reads TGTGCCAACAGCCTTACCCCGGGACAGGGTGGAAATTTT. Its protein product is CANSLTPGQGGNF.

The DNA for the CDR3 is TGTGCCAGCAGCATGACCGGGACAGGCAATCAGCCCCAGCATTTT. Encoded protein: CASSMTGTGNQPQHF. The chain uses TRBV7-4 and TRBJ1-5, with 7 bases matching TRBD1. V was clipped by 5 bases and J by 2 bases; unmatched bases: 6. Germline loops: CDR1 SGHVT, CDR2 SQSDAQ. This CDR3 is 15 amino acids long.

V and J are TRBV20-1 and TRBJ2-7, with 9 bases that match TRBD1. The length of the CDR3 is 14 residues. V dropped 5 bases and J dropped 2; count of bases not matched to a gene: 7. CDR1 is DFQATT, CDR2 SNEGSKA, per germline (reference sequence). CDR3 sequence: CSAAKGQGPYEQYV. The CDR3 nucleotides are TGCAGTGCTGCTAAAGGACAGGGGCCCTACGAGCAGTACGTC.

The rearrangement joins TRBV20-1 to TRBJ2-2; 7 bases match TRBD2. V lost 0 bases to trimming and J lost 0 bases; unmatched junction nucleotides: 4. The CDR3 loop spans 16 amino acids. Germline V lookup: CDR1 DFQATT, CDR2 SNEGSKA (reference sequence). The CDR3 sequence: CSARDAAGANTGELFF. The CDR3 DNA reads TGCAGTGCTAGAGATGCGGCGGGGGCGAACACCGGGGAGCTGTTTTTT.

At least ten counts were recorded for this clonotype. The chain links TRBV6-1 to TRBJ1-1, with 11 bases lining up with TRBD1. V dropped 5 bases and J dropped 5; count of bases not matched to a gene: 10. The V gene's germline CDR1 is MNHNS and CDR2 SASEGT. The CDR3 is 16 residues long. CDR3: CASSPGQGARGTEAFF. As DNA, the CDR3 is TGTGCCAGCAGTCCCGGACAGGGGGCGAGGGGGACTGAAGCTTTCTTT.

This clonotype was recorded a few times. The V call is TRBV6-6, the J call TRBJ1-3, with 7 bases aligning to TRBD1. CDR3 length: 18 amino acids. Germline CDR1 and CDR2: MNHNY and SVGAGI (reference sequence). J gave up 0 bases and V 4 bases, and 12 bases lay outside the gene matches. The CDR3 loop is CASSSLLGQAISGNTIYF. The CDR3 nucleotides read TGTGCCAGCAGTTCCCTTCTTGGACAGGCGATCTCTGGAAACACCATATATTTT.

The genes are TRBV4-1 and TRBJ1-1, with 9 bases lining up with TRBD1. This CDR3 region has 14 residues. Per germline, CDR1 MGHRA and CDR2 YSYEKL. V was clipped by 3 bases and J by 6 bases; unmatched bases: 5. The CDR3 bases are TGCGCCAGCAGCCACACAGGGGGCGCCTCTGAAGCTTTCTTT. Residues: CASSHTGGASEAFF.

The genes are TRBV28 and TRBJ1-5; weak D call: TRBD1 (6 bases). The CDR3 runs 16 residues. Germline V gene sequence: CDR1 MDHEN, CDR2 SYDVKM. V lost 5 bases to trimming and J lost 7 bases, with 21 bases between them. CDR3 sequence reads: CASSLGGGDFIQPQHF. CDR3 nucleotides: TGTGCCAGCAGTCTGGGGGGGGGCGACTTTATCCAGCCCCAGCATTTT.

As concerns this clonotype: A much more abundant neighbour one base away suggests this may be a read error. J is TRBJ2-6 and V is TRBV28, with 7 bases lining up with TRBD1. V lost 0 bases, J lost 2 bases, and 7 bases stayed unmatched. This CDR3 has 18 residues. Germline lookup yields CDR1 MDHEN and CDR2 SYDVKM. Written as DNA, the CDR3 is TGTGCCAGCAGTTTATGGGTGGGACAGTACGCTGGGGCCAACGTCCTGACTTTC. It is translated as CASSLWVGQYAGANVLTF.

This chain uses TRBV7-6 with TRBJ1-5; D not certain. Trimming shortened V by 4 bases and J by 10 bases, and 17 bases separated the two germline ends. Per germline, CDR1 SGHVS and CDR2 FNYEAQ. The CDR3 contains 14 residues. This CDR3 is CASSSNSGISPQHF. The CDR3 DNA reads as TGTGCCAGCAGCTCTAATTCAGGTATCAGCCCCCAGCATTTT.

This clonotype appeared many times. This rearrangement joins TRBV28 to TRBJ1-5; 7 bases fit TRBD1. V trimming: 10 bases; J trimming: 5 bases; junction bases outside the gene matches: 11. The CDR3 runs 14 residues. The germline CDR1 and CDR2 sequences are MDHEN and SYDVKM. The CDR3 loop is CATRGDSPYQPQHF. The CDR3 nucleotides read TGTGCCACCCGTGGGGACAGCCCTTATCAGCCCCAGCATTTT.

This clonotype was picked up a small number of times. The rearrangement uses TRBV3-1 and TRBJ2-2; D possibly matches TRBD1 or TRBD2 (6 bases each). Germline loops: CDR1 LGHDT, CDR2 YNNKEL (reference sequence). Deletions cut 1 base from V and 4 bases from J, with 19 bases between. The CDR3 sequence is 18 residues long. As DNA, the CDR3 is TGTGCCAGCAGCCAAGTTGGAGGGACACGGAACTTCACCGGGGAGCTGTTTTTT. It specifies CASSQVGGTRNFTGELFF.